A single sample gave rise to the 15 T cell receptor beta chains below, sequenced in a study of neurological immune-mediated disorders. One entry per CDR3 protein, called by TCRdb with MiXCR from the 5' RACE reads. This table holds 45,000 to 55,000 distinct CDR3 sequences, around 4% found once. Sequences were obtained from PBMCs. The receptors here all came from a man in his sixties with multiple sclerosis.

The gene calls are TRBV7-9 and TRBJ1-2; D perhaps matches TRBD1 (5 bases). Germline V gives CDR1 SEHNR, CDR2 FQNEAQ (reference sequence). The V and J ends lost 7 bases and 2 bases respectively, with 14 bases between them. The CDR3 sequence is 14 residues long. The CDR3 reads CASIRDRPNYGYTF. As DNA, the CDR3 is TGTGCCAGCATCCGCGACAGACCAAACTATGGCTACACCTTC.

This clonotype was seen many times. The chain is built from TRBV20-1 and TRBJ2-3; D is ambiguous. From germline, CDR1 is DFQATT and CDR2 SNEGSKA (reference sequence). The ends were cut back, 3 bases at V and 4 bases at J, with 5 bases in the middle. This CDR3 is built from 11 residues. The CDR3 DNA sequence: TGCAGTGCTAGCCCCGCAGATACGCAGTATTTT. Translation gives CSASPADTQYF.

In this sample, this clonotype turned up many times. This rearrangement joins TRBV20-1 to TRBJ1-2, with D perhaps matching TRBD1 (6 bases). The CDR3 length is 12 residues. Per germline, CDR1 DFQATT and CDR2 SNEGSKA (reference sequence). V was pared by 1 base and J by 11 bases, with 14 bases between. The CDR3 here is CSARGPGERYTF. CDR3 nucleotide sequence: TGCAGTGCTAGAGGGCCAGGGGAAAGGTACACCTTC.

This clonotype has ten or more counts. J is TRBJ2-7 and V is TRBV6-1; either TRBD1 or TRBD2 may supply D (5 bases each). The germline gives CDR1 MNHNS, CDR2 SASEGT. V was pared by 4 bases and J by 6 bases, with 13 bases between. This CDR3 spans 13 amino acids. The CDR3 nucleotides read TGTGCCAGCAGTGTTGGGGGTTCGACCGAGCAGTACTTC. It codes for CASSVGGSTEQYF.

This clonotype was observed many times. The CDR3 here is CSARDTAAGTYEKLFF. The DNA of the CDR3 is TGCAGTGCTAGAGATACGGCGGCAGGGACTTATGAAAAACTGTTTTTT. This chain connects TRBV20-1 to TRBJ1-4; D possibly corresponds to TRBD1 (5 bases). Trimming shortened V by 0 bases and J by 6 bases, and 17 bases separated the two germline ends. CDR3 length: 16 residues. In germline, CDR1 is DFQATT, CDR2 SNEGSKA (reference sequence).

The table lists this clonotype with many counts. The chain joins TRBV20-1 to TRBJ2-2; 7 bases are shared with TRBD2. This CDR3 has 16 amino acids. The germline V gene encodes CDR1 DFQATT and CDR2 SNEGSKA (reference sequence). The junction had 7 bases not matched to a gene; V was cut back by 0 bases and J by 3 bases. CDR3 sequence: CSARDRGLADTGELFF. CDR3 nucleotide sequence: TGCAGTGCTAGAGATCGAGGGCTAGCGGACACCGGGGAGCTGTTTTTT.

Concerning this clonotype: A much larger clone lies one base from this, so it may be a read error. This is likely a read error, given that the CDR3 carries no conserved phenylalanine or tryptophan at its end. The rearrangement joins TRBV5-1 to TRBJ1-3; D is ambiguous. The CDR3 consists of 15 residues. V was cut by 1 base and J by 0 bases, with 8 bases left in between. The germline V gene has CDR1 SGHRS and CDR2 YFSETQ. This chain's CDR3 is CASSLRWDSGNTIYC. Here the CDR3 DNA reads TGCGCCAGCAGCTTGAGGTGGGACTCTGGAAACACCATATATTGT.

The gene calls are TRBV5-1 and TRBJ2-3, with D possibly being TRBD1 or TRBD2 (5 bases each). Germline V gene lookup returns CDR1 SGHRS and CDR2 YFSETQ. The length of the CDR3 is 17 residues. V was trimmed by 5 bases and J by 2 bases, leaving 21 bases between them. CDR3 region: CASSYDTGTGTTDTQYF. In DNA form, the CDR3 reads TGCGCCAGCAGTTATGACACCGGGACCGGAACCACAGATACGCAGTATTTT.

This clonotype was counted ten times or more. A single base separates this from a much larger clone, so it may be a read error. This chain links TRBV24-1 with TRBJ1-5, with 8 bases matching TRBD1. Trimming took 4 bases from V and 5 from J; bases not matched to a gene: 12. Germline CDR1 reads KGHDR; CDR2 reads SFDVKD. CDR3 length equals 17 residues. CDR3 sequence (DNA): TGTGCCACCAGTGAATCACTGGGACAGGCCCCAGATCAGCCCCAGCATTTT. Protein sequence: CATSESLGQAPDQPQHF.

This clonotype was counted between two and nine times. The chain recombines TRBV9 with TRBJ1-2, with D unresolved. Trimming left V 4 bases short and J 4 bases short, with 14 bases between. Per germline, CDR1 SGDLS and CDR2 YYNGEE. The CDR3 contains 14 residues. The CDR3 region is CASSSSTGVYGYTF. For the CDR3, the DNA is TGTGCCAGCAGCTCCTCTACGGGCGTCTATGGCTACACCTTC.

This clonotype was recorded at least ten times. The chain joins TRBV7-2 to TRBJ1-3; perhaps TRBD1 as D (5 bases). The CDR3 has 16 residues. Germline loops: CDR1 SGHTA, CDR2 FQGNSA. Trimming took off 1 base at V and 0 bases at J, with 10 bases between the two ends. The CDR3 here is CASSLEGLSSGNTIYF. CDR3 DNA sequence: TGTGCCAGCAGCTTAGAGGGGCTGAGCTCTGGAAACACCATATATTTT.

This clonotype was seen ten or more times. V usage is TRBV29-1 and J usage is TRBJ2-1; TRBD2 agrees at 11 bases. Trimming removed 5 bases from V and 6 bases from J; junction bases left unmatched: 9. Germline V CDR1 and CDR2: SQVTM, ANQGSEA. The CDR3 contains 15 residues. The CDR3 reads CSVLLLAGVSNEQFF. Written as DNA, the CDR3 is TGCAGCGTTCTACTACTAGCGGGAGTTTCCAATGAGCAGTTCTTC.

This clonotype showed up many times. The chain employs TRBV2 and TRBJ2-7, with D unresolved. Between the trimmed V and J ends, which lost 2 bases and 3 bases, there was a span of 5 bases. The length of the CDR3 is 12 residues. Germline loops: CDR1 SNHLY, CDR2 FYNNEI. CDR3 nucleotides: TGTGCCAGCAGTGAACTTGTCTACGAGCAGTACTTC. This encodes CASSELVYEQYF.

This clonotype has a count of ten or more. The V and J genes are TRBV20-1 and TRBJ2-3, with 7 nucleotides matching TRBD2. Trimming at V came to 0 bases and at J to 0 bases, leaving 6 bases not matched to a gene. CDR1 is DFQATT, CDR2 SNEGSKA, per germline (reference sequence). This CDR3 has 16 residues. Here the CDR3 DNA reads TGCAGTGCTAGAGACCTCCTAGCGGCTAGCACAGATACGCAGTATTTT. Protein sequence: CSARDLLAASTDTQYF.

At least ten counts were recorded for this clonotype. J is TRBJ2-1 and V is TRBV3-1; maybe TRBD1 (5 bases). Trimming shortened V by 0 bases and J by 15 bases, and 15 bases separated the two germline ends. Germline assignment: CDR1 LGHDT and CDR2 YNNKEL (reference sequence). This CDR3 region has 13 residues. This CDR3 reads CASSQELGAAGFF. The CDR3 DNA is TGTGCCAGCAGCCAAGAATTAGGGGCGGCTGGGTTCTTC.